Below, 32 T cell receptor beta chains from the same sample are listed, as sequenced in a study of T cell responses to AZD1222 COVID-19 vaccine. Sequenced by immunoSEQ multiplex PCR; TCRdb stores in-frame clones only, minus some. The sample consists of about 190,000 clones, around 93% of them appearing once. Source: peripheral blood, taken on day 0 of AZD1222 vaccination. Receptors were obtained from an adult in good health.

The table lists this clone with a count of one. The gene calls are TRBV5-1 and TRBJ2-1; maybe TRBD2 (5 bases). Germline loops: CDR1 SGHRS, CDR2 YFSETQ. The V and J ends lost 4 bases and 0 bases respectively, with 14 bases between them. The CDR3 has 16 amino acids. CDR3 sequence reads: CASSPPVGSSYNEQFF. The CDR3 DNA reads TGCGCCAGCAGCCCCCCTGTGGGGAGCTCCTACAATGAGCAGTTCTTC. The complete variable domain, with remaining parts taken from reference TRBV5-1 and TRBJ2-1, reads KAGVTQTPRYLIKTRGQQVTLSCSPISGHRSVSWYQQTPGQGLQFLFEYFSETQRNKGNFPGRFSGRQFSNSRSEMNVSTLELGDSALYLCASSPPVGSSYNEQFFGPGTRLTVL.

The gene calls are TRBV28 and TRBJ1-2; D call uncertain. Trimming removed 6 bases at V and 8 bases at J, with 16 bases between. The CDR3 sequence is 13 residues long. The V gene's germline CDR1 is MDHEN and CDR2 SYDVKM. The CDR3 nucleotides are TGTGCCAGCAGGGTCGGGCCTCCGGACGGCTACACCTTC. It encodes CASRVGPPDGYTF.

V usage is TRBV4-2 and J usage is TRBJ1-5; D not certain. Between the trimmed V and J ends, which lost 0 bases and 4 bases, there was a span of 13 bases. The CDR3 loop spans 16 amino acids. Germline CDR1 reads LGHNA; CDR2 reads YNFKEQ. The CDR3 here is CASSQERQSNNQPQHF. The CDR3 DNA follows: TGTGCCAGCAGCCAAGAACGTCAGAGTAATAATCAGCCCCAGCATTTT.

The J gene is TRBJ2-7, the V gene TRBV28; D is perhaps TRBD1 (5 bases). The CDR3 runs to 12 residues. V lost 5 bases to trimming and J lost 5 bases, with 10 bases between them. Looked up from germline, CDR1 is MDHEN and CDR2 is SYDVKM. The CDR3 protein is CASSMTVHEQYF. The CDR3 DNA follows: TGTGCCAGCAGTATGACAGTTCACGAGCAGTACTTC.

The V and J genes are TRBV30 and TRBJ2-7; no firm D call. The CDR3 loop spans 13 amino acids. CDR1 is GTSNPN, CDR2 SVGIG, per germline (reference sequence). The ends were cut back, 0 bases at V and 0 bases at J, with 6 bases in the middle. The CDR3 reads CAWSVADSYEQYF. As DNA, the CDR3 is TGTGCCTGGAGTGTGGCTGACTCCTACGAGCAGTACTTC.

This chain links TRBV28 with TRBJ2-7; TRBD1 might be the D (5 bases). The germline CDR1 and CDR2 sequences are MDHEN and SYDVKM. This CDR3 region has 12 residues. Trimming removed 2 bases from V and 6 bases from J, with 8 bases in between. The CDR3 DNA is TGTGCCAGCAGTTTACCGACAGTCGAGCAGTACTTC. This sequence encodes CASSLPTVEQYF.

The chain combines TRBV3-1 (or the pseudogene TRBV3-2) with TRBJ2-1; D not certain. The CDR3 has 13 amino acids. Trimming took 4 bases from V and 10 from J, leaving 14 bases between them. Per germline, CDR1 LGHDT and CDR2 YNNKEL (reference sequence). CDR3 region: CASSPGGVGEQFF. CDR3 nucleotides: TGTGCCAGCAGCCCGGGTGGGGTAGGGGAGCAGTTCTTC.

The V and J genes are TRBV28 and TRBJ2-7; TRBD1 agrees at 10 bases. The CDR3 has 12 residues. Germline CDR1 reads MDHEN; CDR2 reads SYDVKM. Trimming cost V 7 bases and J 6 bases; bases outside gene matches: 3. The CDR3: CASTRQGAEQYF. As DNA, the CDR3 is TGTGCCAGCACAAGACAGGGGGCCGAGCAGTACTTC.

This chain links TRBV19 with TRBJ2-1; D gene uncertain. With 0 bases removed from V and 2 bases from J, the gap between germline ends came to 14 bases. Per the germline V gene, CDR1 is LNHDA and CDR2 is SQIVND (reference sequence). The CDR3 spans 17 residues. The DNA of the CDR3 is TGTGCCAGTAGTATAGATCCTGGGTGGACGACCTACAATGAGCAGTTCTTC. This encodes CASSIDPGWTTYNEQFF.

J is TRBJ2-1 and V is TRBV27; TRBD1 aligns across 7 bases. This CDR3 is 16 amino acids long. Germline V gene data show CDR1 as MNHEY and CDR2 as SMNVEV (reference sequence). The ends lost 2 bases at V and 1 base at J; junction bases unmatched: 5. The CDR3 region is CASSLRLTGSYNEQFF. The CDR3 DNA sequence: TGTGCCAGCAGTTTACGGCTGACAGGGTCCTACAATGAGCAGTTCTTC.

This clone was seen only a few times. The rearrangement links TRBV2 to TRBJ2-7, with TRBD1 identical over 7 bases. CDR1 is SNHLY, CDR2 FYNNEI, per germline. The CDR3 totals 13 residues. J was trimmed by 3 bases and V by 5 bases; bases with no gene match: 4. CDR3 nucleotide sequence: TGTGCCAGCAGTCAAGGACAGGACTACGAGCAGTACTTC. Its translation is CASSQGQDYEQYF. Full variable domain (outside the CDR3, taken from reference TRBV2 and TRBJ2-7): EPEVTQTPSHQVTQMGQEVILRCVPISNHLYFYWYRQILGQKVEFLVSFYNNEISEKSEIFDDQFSVERPDGSNFTLKIRSTKLEDSAMYFCASSQGQDYEQYFGPGTRLTVT.

The V call is TRBV4-3, the J call TRBJ2-3; D might be TRBD2 (5 bases). The germline V gene has CDR1 LGHNA and CDR2 YSLEER. The V end was cut by 1 base, the J end by 5 bases, with 16 bases between. The CDR3 consists of 16 residues. The CDR3 DNA is TGCGCCAGCAGCCAAGCAAGGACGTTCGGGGAAGATACGCAGTATTTT. It translates to CASSQARTFGEDTQYF.

V gene TRBV9 combines with J gene TRBJ2-2; D unclear. The CDR3 has 13 residues. The V gene's germline CDR1 is SGDLS and CDR2 YYNGEE. Trimming took off 1 base at V and 4 bases at J, with 5 bases between the two ends. CDR3 coding DNA: TGTGCCAGCAGCGTAACGGGCACCGGGGAGCTGTTTTTT. Amino acid sequence: CASSVTGTGELFF.

This clone occurred a few times. V and J are TRBV27 and TRBJ2-7; possibly TRBD1 or TRBD2 for D (5 bases each). Germline V CDR1 and CDR2: MNHEY, SMNVEV (reference sequence). This CDR3 has 13 amino acids. Trimming took 3 bases from V and 2 from J, leaving 8 bases between them. The CDR3 is CASSLVGPYEQYF. CDR3 DNA sequence: TGTGCCAGCAGTTTGGTGGGACCCTACGAGCAGTACTTC.

The gene calls are TRBV4-2 and TRBJ1-2, with 7 bases that match TRBD1. CDR1 and CDR2 from the germline V gene are LGHNA and YNFKEQ. This CDR3 comprises 16 residues. The ends lost 2 bases at V and 5 bases at J; junction bases unmatched: 11. The CDR3 is CASSQSRTGILYGYTF. In nucleotides, the CDR3 is TGTGCCAGCAGCCAATCCCGGACAGGAATCCTTTATGGCTACACCTTC.

The rearrangement joins TRBV3-1 (or the pseudogene TRBV3-2) to TRBJ2-7; tentative D call: TRBD2 (5 bases). The CDR3 extends over 15 amino acids. Trimming pared 4 bases from V and 3 bases from J, leaving 16 bases between. Per germline, CDR1 LGHDT and CDR2 YNNKEL (reference sequence). The DNA for the CDR3 is TGTGCCAGCAGCCCTTCTAGCATACCCTTCTACGAGCAGTACTTC. Its protein product is CASSPSSIPFYEQYF.

The chain links TRBV6-5 to TRBJ2-5; D perhaps matches TRBD1 (5 bases). The CDR3 has 16 residues. Germline assignment: CDR1 MNHEY and CDR2 SVGAGI. V dropped 3 bases and J dropped 2 bases, with 16 bases sitting between them. The CDR3: CASSYNQGTLQETQYF. For the CDR3, the DNA is TGTGCCAGCAGTTATAATCAGGGCACATTGCAAGAGACCCAGTACTTC.

V and J are TRBV28 and TRBJ2-7; TRBD1 might be the D (6 bases). The V gene's germline CDR1 is MDHEN and CDR2 SYDVKM. The CDR3 has 16 residues. Trimming pared 6 bases from V and 0 bases from J, leaving 18 bases between. Here the CDR3 DNA reads TGTGCCAGCAGCCGTGGTGGGGCAGGGGCCTCCTACGAGCAGTACTTC. This codes for CASSRGGAGASYEQYF.

V gene TRBV19 combines with J gene TRBJ2-7, with TRBD2 as a possible D gene (5 bases). The CDR3 length is 11 residues. The germline CDR1 and CDR2 sequences are LNHDA and SQIVND (reference sequence). Trimming took 4 bases from V and 7 from J, leaving 8 bases between them. The CDR3 DNA is TGTGCCAGTAGTACCTCGGGAGAGCAGTACTTC. This gives the protein CASSTSGEQYF.

V gene TRBV28 combines with J gene TRBJ1-1; D remains unclear. The V and J ends lost 5 bases and 3 bases respectively, with 19 bases between them. The CDR3 spans 16 residues. Germline assignment: CDR1 MDHEN and CDR2 SYDVKM. CDR3 nucleotide sequence: TGTGCCAGCAGTCTCCCGACTGACAAAATGGACACTGAAGCTTTCTTT. This encodes CASSLPTDKMDTEAFF. Full variable domain (missing parts from reference TRBV28 and TRBJ1-1): DVKVTQSSRYLVKRTGEKVFLECVQDMDHENMFWYRQDPGLGLRLIYFSYDVKMKEKGDIPEGYSVSREKKERFSLILESASTNQTSMYLCASSLPTDKMDTEAFFGQGTRLTVV.

The V and J genes are TRBV11-2 and TRBJ2-4, with D possibly TRBD1 on 6 matching bases. Trimming took 6 bases from V and 1 from J, leaving 22 bases between them. The CDR3 covers 18 residues. Germline CDR1 and CDR2: SGHAT and FQNNGV. In DNA form, the CDR3 reads TGTGCCAGCAGGCAGACTGTAACAGGGCGAGGGGCCAAAAACATTCAGTACTTC. Encoded protein: CASRQTVTGRGAKNIQYF.

J is TRBJ1-1 and V is TRBV28; D not certain. Germline CDR1 MDHEN, CDR2 SYDVKM. CDR3 length equals 15 residues. Trimming cost V 5 bases and J 0 bases, with 13 bases left between them. DNA of the CDR3: TGTGCCAGCAGTCTTACGACACTTTTGAACACTGAAGCTTTCTTT. This sequence encodes CASSLTTLLNTEAFF. Full variable domain (outside the CDR3, taken from reference TRBV28 and TRBJ1-1): DVKVTQSSRYLVKRTGEKVFLECVQDMDHENMFWYRQDPGLGLRLIYFSYDVKMKEKGDIPEGYSVSREKKERFSLILESASTNQTSMYLCASSLTTLLNTEAFFGQGTRLTVV.

This clone was picked up one time. The chain uses TRBV28 and TRBJ1-4; TRBD1 matches 8 bases. The J segment lost 9 bases and the V segment lost 7 bases, leaving 10 bases of the junction unmatched. Germline V gene data show CDR1 as MDHEN and CDR2 as SYDVKM. The CDR3 has 14 residues. CDR3 residues: CASTETGVGKKLFF. DNA for the CDR3: TGTGCCAGCACCGAGACAGGGGTCGGAAAAAAACTGTTTTTT.

This chain links TRBV3-1 (or the pseudogene TRBV3-2) with TRBJ2-7; either TRBD1 or TRBD2 may fit D (5 bases each). CDR1 is LGHDT and CDR2 is YNNKEL in the germline V gene (reference sequence). This CDR3 contains 13 residues. V lost 1 base and J lost 5, with 9 bases in between. The CDR3 DNA is TGTGCCAGCAGCCAAGTGGGGGTAGACGAGCAGTACTTC. Its protein is CASSQVGVDEQYF.

The J gene is TRBJ1-6, the V gene TRBV7-2, with D perhaps matching TRBD1 (6 bases). The CDR3 runs to 17 residues. V was clipped by 1 base and J by 7 bases, with 17 bases between them. Germline V CDR1 and CDR2: SGHTA, FQGNSA. The CDR3 DNA reads TGTGCCAGCAGCTTAGTTGTCGGCAGGGGAAAAAATTCACCCCTCCACTTT. This encodes CASSLVVGRGKNSPLHF.

The chain has TRBV4-1 and TRBJ2-2; TRBD2 matches at 8 bases. With 6 bases clipped from V and 3 bases from J, the junction kept 6 bases outside the gene matches. Germline CDR1 and CDR2: MGHRA and YSYEKL. The length of the CDR3 is 15 residues. CDR3 coding DNA: TGCGCCAGCAGGCAACTAGCGGAATACACCGGGGAGCTGTTTTTT. Translation: CASRQLAEYTGELFF.

Only one count was recorded for this clone. The chain employs TRBV7-8 and TRBJ2-1; D may be TRBD2 (6 bases). Germline V gene lookup returns CDR1 SGHVS and CDR2 FQNEAQ. V was clipped by 5 bases and J by 7 bases, with 15 bases between them. The CDR3 is 14 amino acids. Here the CDR3 DNA reads TGTGCCAGCAGCCCAAGACTAGATAAGAATGAGCAGTTCTTC. Encoded protein: CASSPRLDKNEQFF. Filled out from reference TRBV7-8 and TRBJ2-1, the complete variable domain reads GAGVSQSPRYKVAKRGQDVALRCDPISGHVSLFWYQQALGQGPEFLTYFQNEAQLDKSGLPSDRFFAERPEGSVSTLKIQRTQQEDSAVYLCASSPRLDKNEQFFGPGTRLTVL.

Turning to this clone: This specimen includes other DNA sequences encoding the same CDR3. CDR3 sequence reads: CASSSSYEQYF. As DNA, the CDR3 is TGCGCCAGCAGCTCCTCCTACGAGCAGTACTTC. The rearrangement links TRBV5-1 to TRBJ2-7, with D hard to call. CDR3 length: 11 residues. The germline gives CDR1 SGHRS, CDR2 YFSETQ. V was trimmed by 3 bases and J by 0 bases, leaving 1 base between them.

The count of this clone is one. The V and J genes are TRBV4-2 and TRBJ1-2, with D uncertain. The CDR3 has 15 amino acids. Germline values: CDR1 LGHNA, CDR2 YNFKEQ. V was pared by 4 bases and J by 7 bases, with 19 bases between. The CDR3 coding sequence is TGTGCCAGCAGCCCACCTAACCGGGCCGGTCGTGGCTACACCTTC. Its protein product is CASSPPNRAGRGYTF.

This chain joins TRBV19 and TRBJ1-4; D not resolved. The germline V gene encodes CDR1 LNHDA and CDR2 SQIVND (reference sequence). V was cut by 4 bases and J by 5 bases, with 17 bases left in between. CDR3 length: 16 residues. The CDR3 nucleotides are TGTGCCAGTAGTAAGCGGGCTATTGGCCTGAATGAAAAACTGTTTTTT. This translates into CASSKRAIGLNEKLFF.

CDR3 in amino acids: CASSYVPGLGRDTQYF. CDR3 in DNA: TGTGCCAGCAGTTACGTCCCGGGACTGGGGAGAGATACGCAGTATTTT. J is TRBJ2-3 and V is TRBV6-2 or TRBV6-3; D is perhaps TRBD2 (6 bases). CDR1 is MNHEY, CDR2 SVGEGT, per germline. The V gene lost 2 bases and the J gene lost 5 bases, with 17 bases spanning the gap. The CDR3 is 16 amino acids.

The chain links TRBV28 to TRBJ1-6; no reliable D call. This CDR3 region has 13 residues. Germline V lookup: CDR1 MDHEN, CDR2 SYDVKM. The ends were cut back, 8 bases at V and 4 bases at J, with 9 bases in the middle. CDR3 sequence reads: CASLGTYNSPLHF. CDR3 sequence (DNA): TGTGCCAGCTTGGGAACTTATAATTCACCCCTCCACTTT.